This record looks at one T cell receptor beta chain sequence and its context. This clonotype was seen a few times. The antigen it binds to is not known. No much larger clone exists at a distance of one base, and base qualities are not known. From the cysteine up to the phenylalanine, the CDR3 has a length of 14 residues. The read is trimmed to its CDR3 DNA, 42 bases read in frame from base 1. A distance of 15 bases separates the germline ends of V and J, which lose 4 bases and 8 bases respectively. As encoded in the germline V gene, CDR1 is SGHTA while CDR2 is FQGNSA. Library method: RT-PCR. The sequencing machine was an Illumina HiSeq 2500. TCRdb reprocessing: public reads trimmed at Q25 with fastp, clones called with MiXCR, in-frame beta chains kept. Rows are combined by CDR3 protein, so each entry shows the most common genes and DNA. In all, the sample holds 550,000 to 800,000 distinct CDR3 sequences, and 15% to 17% of those were seen once. More than 9% of the sample comes from the top ten.

This entry belongs to a study of response to subunit inactivated influenza vaccine (dated by TCRdb to between 2018 and 2020). With respect to the entire study: Deep quantitative profiling of the T cell receptor repertoire was used in the study to follow responses to a trivalent subunit inactivated influenza vaccine. General findings and caveats noted by the study authors: The authors suggested that each seasonal influenza vaccination may recruit only a limited number of new T cells.

The chain employs TRBV7-2 and TRBJ2-1; a tentative D call is TRBD2 (6 bases match). The TCR was taken from a man over 45 who received an inactivated influenza vaccine. Donor details come from another sample of the same person, matched by shared clones. Sequenced material: PBMCs from blood, taken about 13 days after vaccination. The CDR3 is CASSYSGTLHEQFF. The bases read TGTGCCAGCAGCTATTCCGGGACTCTGCATGAGCAGTTCTTC. Full variable domain (CDR3 extended with the reference TRBV7-2 and TRBJ2-1 proteins): GAGVSQSPSNKVTEKGKDVELRCDPISGHTALYWYRQSLGQGLEFLIYFQGNSAPDKSGLPSDRFSAERTGGSVSTLTIQRTQQEDSAVYLCASSYSGTLHEQFFGPGTRLTVL.